What follows are 14 T cell receptor beta chains derived from one specimen sequenced in a study of graft-versus-host responses after intestinal transplantation. These receptors are not linked to any known antigen. The protocol was immunoSEQ multiplex PCR, while the TCRdb copy is restricted to in-frame clones and leaves out a portion. The profile shows around 88,000 clones, less than 95% of them singletons. Sequenced here: unstimulated CD8+ T cells sorted from spleen or lymph node cells, sampled before transplant. Receptor source: a human donor who was the organ donor for an intestinal transplant.

The V gene is TRBV7-6, the J gene TRBJ2-1; 13 bases align to TRBD2. The CDR3 is 15 residues long. The trim removed 5 bases at V and 4 bases at J, leaving 2 bases unmatched. Germline CDR1 and CDR2: SGHVS and FNYEAQ. The chain's CDR3 is CASSGLAGEYNEQFF. The CDR3 DNA reads as TGTGCCAGCAGCGGACTAGCGGGGGAGTACAATGAGCAGTTCTTC.

The V and J genes are TRBV7-2 and TRBJ2-7; D is possibly TRBD1 (7 bases). V was pared by 5 bases and J by 2 bases, with 16 bases between. CDR1 is SGHTA and CDR2 is FQGNSA in the germline V gene. The CDR3 is 15 amino acids. The CDR3 reads CASSPYGGTAYEQYF. CDR3 in DNA: TGTGCCAGCAGCCCGTATGGAGGGACAGCCTACGAGCAGTACTTC.

This chain joins TRBV7-2 and TRBJ1-2; no clear D. Trimming stripped 0 bases from V and 8 bases from J, with 13 bases between. The germline gives CDR1 SGHTA, CDR2 FQGNSA. The length of the CDR3 is 14 residues. In DNA, the CDR3 is TGTGCCAGCAGCTTAGCCTACCTAGGGTTGGGCTACACCTTC. It specifies CASSLAYLGLGYTF. Supplemented by reference TRBV7-2 and TRBJ1-2, the full variable domain reads GAGVSQSPSNKVTEKGKDVELRCDPISGHTALYWYRQSLGQGLEFLIYFQGNSAPDKSGLPSDRFSAERTGGSVSTLTIQRTQQEDSAVYLCASSLAYLGLGYTFGSGTRLTVV.

CDR3 sequence (DNA): TGCGCCAGCAGCCCAGGGACTGCGAACACCGGGGAGCTGTTTTTT. It codes for CASSPGTANTGELFF. The gene calls are TRBV5-1 and TRBJ2-2, with D maybe TRBD2 (6 bases). Trimming cost V 4 bases and J 0 bases, with 10 bases left between them. This CDR3 comprises 15 residues. CDR1 is SGHRS and CDR2 is YFSETQ in the germline V gene.

This rearrangement joins TRBV7-9 to TRBJ1-4; no reliable D call. The germline CDR1 and CDR2 sequences are SEHNR and FQNEAQ (reference sequence). The CDR3 has 14 amino acids. V was shortened by 5 bases and J by 6 bases, with 13 bases between the two germline ends. Written as DNA, the CDR3 is TGTGCCAGCAGCCCTAGGAGTAGCCATGAAAAACTGTTTTTT. The encoded protein is CASSPRSSHEKLFF.

The rearrangement joins TRBV2 to TRBJ2-1; 7 bases are shared with TRBD2. From germline, CDR1 is SNHLY and CDR2 FYNNEI. CDR3 length: 15 amino acids. The junction had 11 bases not matched to a gene; V was cut back by 7 bases and J by 5 bases. The DNA of the CDR3 is TGTGCCAGCACCGAGGCTAGCGGAAAAAACAATGAGCAGTTCTTC. This gives the protein CASTEASGKNNEQFF. The full variable domain, with the rest looked up from reference TRBV2 and TRBJ2-1, is EPEVTQTPSHQVTQMGQEVILRCVPISNHLYFYWYRQILGQKVEFLVSFYNNEISEKSEIFDDQFSVERPDGSNFTLKIRSTKLEDSAMYFCASTEASGKNNEQFFGPGTRLTVL.

The chain links TRBV7-2 to TRBJ2-1; D not resolved. This CDR3 is 14 amino acids long. In germline, CDR1 is SGHTA, CDR2 FQGNSA. The V and J ends lost 3 bases and 0 bases respectively, with 6 bases between them. CDR3 in DNA: TGTGCCAGCAGCTTCGGTAGCTCCTACAATGAGCAGTTCTTC. This sequence encodes CASSFGSSYNEQFF.

This rearrangement joins TRBV7-8 to TRBJ2-1, with D unresolved. From germline, CDR1 is SGHVS and CDR2 FQNEAQ. Trimming removed 5 bases at V and 8 bases at J, with 10 bases between. The length of the CDR3 is 12 residues. CDR3 loop: CASSQSGDEQFF. Here the CDR3 DNA reads TGTGCCAGCAGCCAAAGTGGCGATGAGCAGTTCTTC.

Note on this clone: In the same sample, other DNA sequences code for this CDR3. The J gene is TRBJ1-5, the V gene TRBV28, with unresolved D. V was trimmed by 3 bases and J by 6 bases, leaving 12 bases between them. The CDR3 covers 14 residues. Per germline, CDR1 MDHEN and CDR2 SYDVKM. CDR3: CASSFDRLGQPQHF. The CDR3 DNA follows: TGTGCCAGCAGTTTTGATAGATTGGGTCAGCCCCAGCATTTT.

The chain recombines TRBV30 with TRBJ2-5, with D perhaps being TRBD1 or TRBD2 (5 bases each). Germline-derived CDR1 and CDR2 are GTSNPN and SVGIG (reference sequence). CDR3 size: 12 residues. V lost 5 bases, J lost 0 bases, and 7 bases lay in between. The CDR3 bases are TGTGCCTGGGGGGGTAACCAAGAGACCCAGTACTTC. It specifies CAWGGNQETQYF.

The chain is built from TRBV25-1 and TRBJ1-1, with a tentative D call TRBD1 (5 bases). The CDR3 loop spans 16 amino acids. Germline V lookup: CDR1 MGHDK, CDR2 SYGVNS. Trimming removed 1 base from V and 5 bases from J, with 17 bases in between. CDR3 residues: CASSELGGVNPTEAFF. Here the CDR3 DNA reads TGTGCCAGCAGTGAATTAGGAGGGGTTAATCCTACTGAAGCTTTCTTT.

J is TRBJ1-1 and V is TRBV29-1, with D possibly TRBD1 on 5 matching bases. CDR1 is SQVTM, CDR2 ANQGSEA, per germline. Trimming removed 1 base at V and 8 bases at J, with 11 bases between. The CDR3 loop spans 12 amino acids. The CDR3 region is CSVEARRGEAFF. The CDR3 DNA follows: TGCAGCGTTGAAGCCCGTAGGGGAGAAGCTTTCTTT.

This sequence joins TRBV5-1 and TRBJ2-5; 14 bases match TRBD2. The V segment lost 4 bases and the J segment 5 bases; nucleotides outside the gene matches: 28. This CDR3 spans 23 amino acids. Looked up from germline, CDR1 is SGHRS and CDR2 is YFSETQ. Here the CDR3 reads CASSKVGLPGTSGGPRGGETQYF. The CDR3 region has the DNA TGCGCCAGCAGCAAGGTGGGACTGCCCGGGACTAGCGGGGGCCCCCGAGGGGGGGAGACCCAGTACTTC.

This clone was picked up a small number of times. This rearrangement joins TRBV7-9 to TRBJ2-7; perhaps TRBD1 as D (5 bases). The germline gives CDR1 SEHNR, CDR2 FQNEAQ (reference sequence). Trimming removed 3 bases at V and 7 bases at J, with 22 bases between. This CDR3 has 16 residues. CDR3 protein: CASSFVGVAVAPEQYF. The CDR3 nucleotides read TGTGCCAGCAGCTTTGTAGGGGTGGCCGTCGCCCCTGAGCAGTACTTC.